This entry describes one T cell receptor beta chain. Its antigen is currently unknown. The CDR3 has 15 residues. The germline V gene encodes CDR1 LNHDA and CDR2 SQIVND (reference sequence). V lost 5 bases to trimming and J lost 1 base; unmatched junction nucleotides: 7. Cells designated naive CD8 were CD45RO-negative and were positively selected for CCR7, with terminally differentiated effector memory CD45RA+ cells excluded. The source of the sample is a study of shared clonotypes between healthy human individuals. In the study overall: Per donor, CD8 memory used one plate, CD8 naive used two, CD4 memory used three and CD4 naive used three.

An approximately 220 ng quantity of DNA, tens of thousands of T cell genomes, went into the sorted-subset replicate PCRs. Here immunoSEQ multiplex PCR was the method, and the copy in TCRdb shows in-frame clones only, minus some. The table includes around 2,000,000 clones, about 92% detected once. Overall study findings and caveats: The sharing of 4% to 5.5% of naive CD4 clonotypes was seen across a handful of donors. The sole specimen, blood, was sampled, and tissue repertoires likely differ.

The sequencing input was naive CD8+ T cells from PBMCs. The sequence derives from a man younger than 35 in good health. Some clones in this sample may be carry-over from other donors' samples. The chain recombines TRBV19 with TRBJ2-7, with 8 bases fitting TRBD1. CDR3 region: CASSPRQGASYEQYF. The CDR3 bases are TGTGCCAGTAGTCCGAGGCAGGGGGCTTCCTACGAGCAGTACTTC.